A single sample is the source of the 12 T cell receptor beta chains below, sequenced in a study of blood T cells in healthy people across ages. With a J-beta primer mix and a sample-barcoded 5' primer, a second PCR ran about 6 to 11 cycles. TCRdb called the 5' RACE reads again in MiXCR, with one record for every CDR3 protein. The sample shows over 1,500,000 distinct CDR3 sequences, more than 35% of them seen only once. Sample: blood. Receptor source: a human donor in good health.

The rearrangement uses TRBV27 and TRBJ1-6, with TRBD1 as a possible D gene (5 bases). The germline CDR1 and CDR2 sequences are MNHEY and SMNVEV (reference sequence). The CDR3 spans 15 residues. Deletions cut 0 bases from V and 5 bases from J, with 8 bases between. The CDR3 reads CASSLSTAHNSPLHF. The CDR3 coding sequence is TGTGCCAGCAGTTTATCGACAGCCCATAATTCACCCCTCCACTTT.

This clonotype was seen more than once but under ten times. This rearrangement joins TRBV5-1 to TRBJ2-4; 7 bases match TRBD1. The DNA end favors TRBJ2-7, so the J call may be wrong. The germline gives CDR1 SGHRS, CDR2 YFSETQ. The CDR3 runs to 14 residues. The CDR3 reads CASSLMTGSHEQYF. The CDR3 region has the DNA TGCGCCAGCAGCTTGATGACAGGGTCCCACGAGCAGTACTTC.

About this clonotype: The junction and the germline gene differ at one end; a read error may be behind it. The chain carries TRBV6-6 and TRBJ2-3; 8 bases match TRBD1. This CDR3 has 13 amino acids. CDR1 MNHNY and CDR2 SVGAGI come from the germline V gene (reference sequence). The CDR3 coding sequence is TGTGCCAGCGGTTACACAGGGGGAGAGGAGCAGTATTTT. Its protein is CASGYTGGEEQYF.

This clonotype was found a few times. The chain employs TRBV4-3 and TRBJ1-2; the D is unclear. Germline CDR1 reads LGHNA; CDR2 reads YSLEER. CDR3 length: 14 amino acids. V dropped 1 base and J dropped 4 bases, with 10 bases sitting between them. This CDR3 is CASSQGEGFYGYTF. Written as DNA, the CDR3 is TGCGCCAGCAGCCAAGGAGAGGGATTCTATGGCTACACCTTC.

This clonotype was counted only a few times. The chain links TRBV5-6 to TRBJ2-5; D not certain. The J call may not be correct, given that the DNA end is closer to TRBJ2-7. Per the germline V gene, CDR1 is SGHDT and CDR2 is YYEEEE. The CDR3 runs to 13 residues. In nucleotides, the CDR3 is TGTGCCAGCAGCTTGGAGTGGGGTGGCGAGCAGTACTTC. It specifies CASSLEWGGEQYF.

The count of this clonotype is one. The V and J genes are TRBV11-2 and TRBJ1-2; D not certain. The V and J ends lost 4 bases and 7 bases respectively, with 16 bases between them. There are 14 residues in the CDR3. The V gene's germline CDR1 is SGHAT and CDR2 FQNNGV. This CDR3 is CASSSGPTQGGYTF. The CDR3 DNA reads TGTGCCAGCAGCTCGGGCCCCACCCAAGGTGGCTACACCTTC.

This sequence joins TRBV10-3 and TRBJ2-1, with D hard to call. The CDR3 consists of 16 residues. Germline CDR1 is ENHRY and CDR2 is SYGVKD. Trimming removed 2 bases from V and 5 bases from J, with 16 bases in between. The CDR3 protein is CAISEVDVATHNEQFF. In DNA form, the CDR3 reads TGTGCCATCAGTGAGGTTGACGTGGCCACCCACAATGAGCAGTTCTTC.

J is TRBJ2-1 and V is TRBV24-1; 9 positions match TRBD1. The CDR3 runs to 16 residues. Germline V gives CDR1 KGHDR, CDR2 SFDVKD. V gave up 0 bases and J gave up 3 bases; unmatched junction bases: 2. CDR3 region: CATSDLTGGDYNEQFF. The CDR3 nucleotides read TGTGCCACCAGTGATTTGACAGGGGGCGACTACAATGAGCAGTTCTTC.

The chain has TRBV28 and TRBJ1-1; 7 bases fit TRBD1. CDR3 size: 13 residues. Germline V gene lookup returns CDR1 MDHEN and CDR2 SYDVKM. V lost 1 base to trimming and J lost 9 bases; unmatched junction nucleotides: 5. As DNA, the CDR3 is TGTGCCAGCAGTTTATACCGGGACAGTCAAGCTTTCTTT. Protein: CASSLYRDSQAFF.

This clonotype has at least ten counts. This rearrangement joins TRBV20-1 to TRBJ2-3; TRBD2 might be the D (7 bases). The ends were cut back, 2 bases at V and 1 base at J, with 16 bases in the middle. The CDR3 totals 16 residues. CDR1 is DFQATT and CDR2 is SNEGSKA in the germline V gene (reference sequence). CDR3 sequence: CSARSPGGFGTDTQYF. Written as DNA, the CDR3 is TGCAGTGCTAGATCGCCGGGGGGCTTCGGCACAGATACGCAGTATTTT.

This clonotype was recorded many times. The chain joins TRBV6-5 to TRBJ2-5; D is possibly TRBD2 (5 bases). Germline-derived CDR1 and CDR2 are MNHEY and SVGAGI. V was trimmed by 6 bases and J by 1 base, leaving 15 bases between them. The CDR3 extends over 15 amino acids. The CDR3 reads CASRGSGAPQETQYF. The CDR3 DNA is TGTGCCAGCAGGGGAAGCGGAGCCCCCCAAGAGACCCAGTACTTC.

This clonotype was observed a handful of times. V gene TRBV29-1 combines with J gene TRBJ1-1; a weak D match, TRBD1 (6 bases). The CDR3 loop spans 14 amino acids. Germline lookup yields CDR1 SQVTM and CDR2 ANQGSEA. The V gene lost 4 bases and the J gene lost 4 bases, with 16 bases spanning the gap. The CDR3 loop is CSVGSGAWGTEAFF. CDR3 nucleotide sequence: TGCAGCGTTGGCTCAGGGGCTTGGGGCACTGAAGCTTTCTTT.